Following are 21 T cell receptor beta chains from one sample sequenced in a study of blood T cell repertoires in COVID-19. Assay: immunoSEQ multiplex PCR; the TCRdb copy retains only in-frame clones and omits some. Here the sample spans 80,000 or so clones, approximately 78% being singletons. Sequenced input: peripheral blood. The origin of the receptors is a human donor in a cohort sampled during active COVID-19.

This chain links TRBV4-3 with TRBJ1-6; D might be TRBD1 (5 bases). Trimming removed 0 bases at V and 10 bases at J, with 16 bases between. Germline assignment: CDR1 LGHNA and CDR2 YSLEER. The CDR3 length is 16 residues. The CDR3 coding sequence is TGCGCCAGCAGCCAAGATTTGGCCACAAAGGGGTCACCCCTCCACTTT. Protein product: CASSQDLATKGSPLHF.

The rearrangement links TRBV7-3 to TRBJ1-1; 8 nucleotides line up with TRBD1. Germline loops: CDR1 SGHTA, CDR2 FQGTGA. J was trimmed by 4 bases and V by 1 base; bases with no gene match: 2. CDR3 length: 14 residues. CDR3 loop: CASSLSTGGTEAFF. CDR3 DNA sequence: TGTGCCAGCAGCTTAAGCACAGGGGGCACTGAAGCTTTCTTT.

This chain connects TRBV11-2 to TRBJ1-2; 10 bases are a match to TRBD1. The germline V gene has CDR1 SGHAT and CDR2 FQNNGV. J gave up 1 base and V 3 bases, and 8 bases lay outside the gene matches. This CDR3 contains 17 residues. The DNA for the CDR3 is TGTGCCAGCAGCTTCCCCCGACAGGGGGCGGATAACTATGGCTACACCTTC. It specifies CASSFPRQGADNYGYTF.

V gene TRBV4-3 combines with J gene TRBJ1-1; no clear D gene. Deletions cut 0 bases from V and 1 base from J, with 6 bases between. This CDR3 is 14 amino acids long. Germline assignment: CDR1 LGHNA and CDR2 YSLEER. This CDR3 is CASSQDLGNTEAFF. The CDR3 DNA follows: TGCGCCAGCAGCCAAGATCTCGGGAACACTGAAGCTTTCTTT.

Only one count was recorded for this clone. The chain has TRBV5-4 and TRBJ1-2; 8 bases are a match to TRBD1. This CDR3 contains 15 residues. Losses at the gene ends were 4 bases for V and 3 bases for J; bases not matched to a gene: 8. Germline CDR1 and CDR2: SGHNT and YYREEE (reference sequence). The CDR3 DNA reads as TGTGCCAGCAGCCACGGCGGACAGGGTGACTATGGCTACACCTTC. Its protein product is CASSHGGQGDYGYTF.

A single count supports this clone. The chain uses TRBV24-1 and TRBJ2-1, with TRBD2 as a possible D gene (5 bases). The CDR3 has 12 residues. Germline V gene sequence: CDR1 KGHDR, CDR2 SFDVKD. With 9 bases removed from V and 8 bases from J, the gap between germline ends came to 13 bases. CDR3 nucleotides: TGTGCCACCGGAGGAATGGAAGATGAGCAGTTCTTC. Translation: CATGGMEDEQFF.

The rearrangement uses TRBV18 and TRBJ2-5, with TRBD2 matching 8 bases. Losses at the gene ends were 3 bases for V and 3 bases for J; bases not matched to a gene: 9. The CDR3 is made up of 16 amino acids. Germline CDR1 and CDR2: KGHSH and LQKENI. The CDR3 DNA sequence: TGTGCCAGCTCACCCTCTATGCGGGGGGCCGAAGAGACCCAGTACTTC. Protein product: CASSPSMRGAEETQYF.

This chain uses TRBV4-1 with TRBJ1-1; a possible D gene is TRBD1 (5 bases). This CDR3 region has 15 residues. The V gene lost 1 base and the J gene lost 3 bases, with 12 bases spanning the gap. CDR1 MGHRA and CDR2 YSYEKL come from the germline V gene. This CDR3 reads CASSQVGSRDTEAFF. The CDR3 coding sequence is TGCGCCAGCAGCCAAGTCGGGTCCAGGGACACTGAAGCTTTCTTT.

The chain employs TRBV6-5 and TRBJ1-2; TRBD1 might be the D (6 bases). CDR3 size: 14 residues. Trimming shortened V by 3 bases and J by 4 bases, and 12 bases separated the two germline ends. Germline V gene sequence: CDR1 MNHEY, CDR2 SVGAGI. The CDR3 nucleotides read TGTGCCAGCAGTTATGGGGGACAAGTCTATGGCTACACCTTC. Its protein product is CASSYGGQVYGYTF.

The CDR3 DNA follows: TGTGCCAGCAGTTACACTTCCGGGACAGGGGGCCCAACGGACTATGGCTACACCTTC. Protein sequence: CASSYTSGTGGPTDYGYTF. This chain joins TRBV6-2 or TRBV6-3 and TRBJ1-2, with 12 bases identical to TRBD1. V trimming: 2 bases; J trimming: 3 bases; junction bases outside the gene matches: 13. CDR3 length: 19 residues. CDR1 and CDR2 from the germline V gene are MNHEY and SVGEGT.

The CDR3, as DNA: TGTGCCAGCAGCGTAGTCCCCGGGACAGGGGATCACGAGCAGTACTTC. This gives the protein CASSVVPGTGDHEQYF. The V gene is TRBV9, the J gene TRBJ2-7; 10 nucleotides align to TRBD1. The ends lost 0 bases at V and 5 bases at J; junction bases unmatched: 8. The CDR3 length is 16 residues. Germline CDR1 is SGDLS and CDR2 is YYNGEE.

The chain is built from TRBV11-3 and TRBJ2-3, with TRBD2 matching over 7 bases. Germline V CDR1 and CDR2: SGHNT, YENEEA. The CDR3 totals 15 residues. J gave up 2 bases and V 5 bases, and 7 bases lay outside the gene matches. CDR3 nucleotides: TGTGCCAGCAGCCGTGGGGGGGGACCCACAGATACGCAGTATTTT. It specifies CASSRGGGPTDTQYF.

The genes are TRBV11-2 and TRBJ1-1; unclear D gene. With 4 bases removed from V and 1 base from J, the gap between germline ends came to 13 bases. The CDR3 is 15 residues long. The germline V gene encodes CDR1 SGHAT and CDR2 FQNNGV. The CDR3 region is CASSSRGGSNTEAFF. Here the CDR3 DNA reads TGTGCCAGCAGCTCCCGGGGAGGGTCGAACACTGAAGCTTTCTTT. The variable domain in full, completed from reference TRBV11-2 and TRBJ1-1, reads EAGVAQSPRYKIIEKRQSVAFWCNPISGHATLYWYQQILGQGPKLLIQFQNNGVVDDSQLPKDRFSAERLKGVDSTLKIQPAKLEDSAVYLCASSSRGGSNTEAFFGQGTRLTVV.

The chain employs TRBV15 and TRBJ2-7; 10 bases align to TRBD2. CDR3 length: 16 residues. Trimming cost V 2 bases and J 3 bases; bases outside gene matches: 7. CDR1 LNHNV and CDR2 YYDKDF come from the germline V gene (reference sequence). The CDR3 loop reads CATSRKPRTSGYEQYF. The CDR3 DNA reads TGTGCCACCAGCAGAAAACCCAGGACTAGCGGCTACGAGCAGTACTTC. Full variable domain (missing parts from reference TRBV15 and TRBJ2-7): DAMVIQNPRYQVTQFGKPVTLSCSQTLNHNVMYWYQQKSSQAPKLLFHYYDKDFNNEADTPDNFQSRRPNTSFCFLDIRSPGLGDTAMYLCATSRKPRTSGYEQYFGPGTRLTVT.

In nucleotides, the CDR3 is TGTGCCAGCAGCCGGTATTCTGGAAACACCATATATTTT. This codes for CASSRYSGNTIYF. This chain uses TRBV6-5 with TRBJ1-3; D is uncertain. The ends were cut back, 6 bases at V and 1 base at J, with 7 bases in the middle. This CDR3 is built from 13 residues. In germline, CDR1 is MNHEY, CDR2 SVGAGI.

The CDR3 region has the DNA TGTGCCAGCTCACCAAACGGACAGGGTCCCAGCCCGCAGTATTTT. Encoded protein: CASSPNGQGPSPQYF. The chain carries TRBV18 and TRBJ2-3, with 8 bases fitting TRBD1. V was clipped by 2 bases and J by 10 bases; unmatched bases: 11. Germline V gene data show CDR1 as KGHSH and CDR2 as LQKENI. This CDR3 has 15 residues.

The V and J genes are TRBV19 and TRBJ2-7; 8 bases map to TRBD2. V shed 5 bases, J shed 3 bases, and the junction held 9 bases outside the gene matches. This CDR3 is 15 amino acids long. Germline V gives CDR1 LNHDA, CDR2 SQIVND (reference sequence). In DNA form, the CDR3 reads TGTGCCAGTAGTTTCGCGGGGGGCCGGGTCTACGAGCAGTACTTC. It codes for CASSFAGGRVYEQYF.

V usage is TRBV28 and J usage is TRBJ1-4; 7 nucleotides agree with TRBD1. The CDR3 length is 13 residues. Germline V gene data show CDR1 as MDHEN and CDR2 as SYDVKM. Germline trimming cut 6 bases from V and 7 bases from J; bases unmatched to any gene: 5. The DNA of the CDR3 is TGTGCCAGCAGGAAACAGGGGACTGAAAAACTGTTTTTT. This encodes CASRKQGTEKLFF.

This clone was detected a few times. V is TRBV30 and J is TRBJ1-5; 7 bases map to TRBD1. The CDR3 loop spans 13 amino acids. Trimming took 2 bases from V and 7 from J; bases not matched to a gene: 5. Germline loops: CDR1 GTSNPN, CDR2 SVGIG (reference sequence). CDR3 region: CAWSSRGVQPQHF. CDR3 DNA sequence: TGTGCCTGGAGTTCCAGGGGGGTCCAGCCCCAGCATTTT.

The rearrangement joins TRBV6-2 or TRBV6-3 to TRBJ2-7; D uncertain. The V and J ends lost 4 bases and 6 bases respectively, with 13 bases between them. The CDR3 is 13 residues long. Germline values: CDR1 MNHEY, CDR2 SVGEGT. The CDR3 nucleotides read TGTGCCAGCAGTTTGACCGAGACGGGCGAGCAGTACTTC. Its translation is CASSLTETGEQYF.

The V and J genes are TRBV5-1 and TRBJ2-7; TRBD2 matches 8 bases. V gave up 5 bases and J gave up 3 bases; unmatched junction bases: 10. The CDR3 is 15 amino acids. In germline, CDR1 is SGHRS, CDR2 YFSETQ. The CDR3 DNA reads TGCGCCAGCAGATTCGTAGCGGGGTCGAGCTACGAGCAGTACTTC. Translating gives CASRFVAGSSYEQYF.